What follows describes a single T cell receptor beta chain. Participants came from 24 US areas, aged about 18 to 95 years. The source of the sample is a study of blood T cell repertoires in COVID-19. Study background: Acute and convalescent COVID-19 specimens originated in the United States, Italy and Spain.

Germline V lookup: CDR1 MNHEY, CDR2 SVGAGI. V lost 6 bases, J lost 7 bases, and 10 bases stayed unmatched. The CDR3 has 15 amino acids. Generated by immunoSEQ multiplex PCR, the TCRdb table keeps only in-frame clones and is missing some. The sample holds approximately 300,000 clones, around 90% seen once. This sequence originates from a man aged 60 to 75 who had recovered from COVID-19. Material for sequencing was PBMCs or T cells enriched from blood (not recorded which). The V and J genes are TRBV6-5 and TRBJ2-1; 9 bases match TRBD1. The CDR3 loop reads CASRVQGAYRNEQFF. The CDR3 DNA is TGTGCCAGCAGGGTACAGGGGGCGTATAGGAATGAGCAGTTCTTC.